This is a list of T cell receptor beta chains from one sample in a study of cytomegalovirus exposure and HLA in healthy donors. Only in-frame clones appear in the TCRdb table, and some are missing; sequencing was by immunoSEQ multiplex PCR. This table has roughly 71,000 clones, 74% appearing once. Sequencing was carried out using PBMCs. All receptors derive from a human donor in good health. CDR3s include the opening cysteine and the closing phenylalanine or tryptophan. A D gene is named only where the DNA matches it firmly. Only part of the rows carry a size: once, few, many, or a class if the clone is expanded.

d_call j_call cdr3_length clone_size v_call cdr3_nt cdr3_aa
NA TRBJ2-7 14 NA TRBV7-6 TGTGCCAGCACCCCCGGCACAGGGACGTACGAGCAGTACTTC CASTPGTGTYEQYF
NA TRBJ1-1 16 NA TRBV5-1 TGCGCCAGCAGCTTGGAGAGAGGGGGTTCGAACACTGAAGCTTTCTTT CASSLERGGSNTEAFF
NA TRBJ1-1 18 NA TRBV5-4 TGTGCCAGCAGCGCGGAGCGAGGCCTCGGGGGGCGGAACACTGAAGCTTTCTTT CASSAERGLGGRNTEAFF
TRBD1 TRBJ2-5 14 NA TRBV18 TGTGCCAGCTCCCCTGACAGGGGGCAAGAGACCCAGTACTTC CASSPDRGQETQYF
NA TRBJ2-1 16 NA TRBV30 TGTGCCTGGAGTCGGCCCATGGGGGCTCCTCGTAATGAGCAGTTCTTC CAWSRPMGAPRNEQFF
NA TRBJ1-1 13 NA TRBV5-1 TGCGCCAGCAGCTCACAGGGTCGAACTGAAGCTTTCTTT CASSSQGRTEAFF
NA TRBJ2-1 15 NA TRBV6-1 TGTGCCAGCAGTGAATCCCCGTCTAGGAACAATGAGCAGTTCTTC CASSESPSRNNEQFF
NA TRBJ2-1 16 once TRBV6-1 TGTGCCAGCAGTGAAGCGGAGCCCGTAGGCGGTAGTGAGCAGTTCTTC CASSEAEPVGGSEQFF
TRBD2 TRBJ2-7 15 NA TRBV30 TGTGCCTGGAGCTTGGGACTAGCGGGAGTCTACGAGCAGTACTTC CAWSLGLAGVYEQYF
TRBD2 TRBJ2-1 13 once TRBV19 TGTGCCAGTAGTATAAGCGGGAGTAATGAGCAGTTCTTC CASSISGSNEQFF
NA TRBJ1-5 13 NA TRBV4-1 TGCGCCAGCAGCCAAGCCCCGTCTCAGCCCCAGCATTTT CASSQAPSQPQHF
NA TRBJ2-3 15 NA TRBV9 TGTGCCAGCAGCGTAAGAGGGTATAGCACAGATACGCAGTATTTT CASSVRGYSTDTQYF
TRBD1 TRBJ2-2 16 NA TRBV6-5 TGTGCCAGCAGTTACTCGAGGGACAGGGGTACCGGGGAGCTGTTTTTT CASSYSRDRGTGELFF
TRBD2 TRBJ2-1 15 NA TRBV9 TGTGCCAGCAGCCCCTTCCCGAGCGGGGCTAATGAGCAGTTCTTC CASSPFPSGANEQFF
TRBD2 TRBJ2-4 13 once TRBV6-6 TGTGCCAGCAGTTCGGGGGGATCCGGCATTCAGCACTTC CASSSGGSGIQHF
NA TRBJ1-5 15 NA TRBV7-2 TGTGCCAGCAGCCCCAGGCCAAGGGGGTCGGAGCCCCAGCATTTT CASSPRPRGSEPQHF
TRBD1 TRBJ2-5 13 NA TRBV9 TGTGCCAGCAGCGGGGACAGACAAGAGACCCAGTACTTC CASSGDRQETQYF
TRBD1 TRBJ1-5 14 NA TRBV5-1 TGCGCCAGCAGCAGGGGGCAGGGGAGTCAGCCCCAGCATTTT CASSRGQGSQPQHF
TRBD1 TRBJ1-1 15 NA TRBV13 TGTGCCAGCAGCTTAGACAGGGGTTCAGGCACTGAAGCTTTCTTT CASSLDRGSGTEAFF
TRBD2 TRBJ2-3 16 NA TRBV6-5 TGTGCCAGCAGTTACTGGCTAGCGGGAGATGGGGATACGCAGTATTTT CASSYWLAGDGDTQYF
NA TRBJ1-3 16 few TRBV6-5 TGTGCCAGCAGTTACGGGACATCCATCTCTGGAAACACCATATATTTT CASSYGTSISGNTIYF
TRBD1 TRBJ2-2 16 NA TRBV5-4 TGTGCCAGCAGCCCTCCGGGACAGGGCTGGACCGGGGAGCTGTTTTTT CASSPPGQGWTGELFF
TRBD2 TRBJ2-1 15 few TRBV9 TGTGCCAGCAGCGAGAGACTAGCGGGGTACAATGAGCAGTTCTTC CASSERLAGYNEQFF
NA TRBJ2-3 13 NA TRBV27 TGTGCCAGCAGTTTATCATGGGCGAATACGCAGTATTTT CASSLSWANTQYF
TRBD1 TRBJ2-3 15 NA TRBV11-3 TGTGCCAGCAGCTCCCCGGGACAGGTTACAGATACGCAGTATTTT CASSSPGQVTDTQYF
TRBD2 TRBJ2-1 16 few TRBV18 TGTGCCAGCTCACCGACGATAGCGGGAGGGCCGATTGAGCAGTTCTTC CASSPTIAGGPIEQFF
NA TRBJ2-7 11 NA TRBV28 TGTGCCAGCATACAGGGTTACGAGCAGTACTTC CASIQGYEQYF
NA TRBJ1-5 15 NA TRBV5-5 TGTGCCAGCAGCTGGGGGGACGGAAGCAATCAGCCCCAGCATTTT CASSWGDGSNQPQHF
NA TRBJ1-4 17 NA TRBV5-1 TGCGCCAGCAGCTTGGTTGCGGCTGGCACCAATGGGGAAAAACTGTTTTTT CASSLVAAGTNGEKLFF
TRBD1 TRBJ1-3 16 NA TRBV5-4 TGTGCCAGCAGCTACCGACAGGGGGCCGGGGGAAACACCATATATTTT CASSYRQGAGGNTIYF
NA TRBJ1-2 13 NA TRBV30 TGTGCCTGGAGTGTACCGGCGGGATATGGCTACACCTTC CAWSVPAGYGYTF
TRBD1 TRBJ2-1 16 few TRBV27 TGTGCCAGCAGTGAATGGGCAGGGGGTGAGGGAAATGAGCAGTTCTTC CASSEWAGGEGNEQFF
NA TRBJ1-4 16 NA TRBV10-3 TGTGCCATCAGTGAGAAGGCGGACACAGGGAGAGGAAAACTGTTTTTT CAISEKADTGRGKLFF
NA TRBJ1-2 16 NA TRBV30 TGTGCCTGGAATCCAGGTCCTCGTGGGGGCCATATGGGCTACACCTTC CAWNPGPRGGHMGYTF
TRBD1 TRBJ1-3 13 NA TRBV18 TGTGCCAGCTCACCGAACAGGGGTGACACCATATATTTT CASSPNRGDTIYF
NA TRBJ1-1 15 few TRBV6-5 TGTGCCAGCAGTAGATCCGGGACACTGAACACTGAAGCTTTCTTT CASSRSGTLNTEAFF
TRBD1 TRBJ1-5 15 NA TRBV27 TGTGCCAGCAGCGAGGTGACAGGGGGAAATCAGCCCCAGCATTTT CASSEVTGGNQPQHF
TRBD1 TRBJ1-1 15 NA TRBV11-2 TGTGCCAGCAGCGTTCGGGACAGGGACGTTGGTGAAGCTTTCTTT CASSVRDRDVGEAFF
NA TRBJ2-7 15 NA TRBV5-1 TGCGCCAGCAGCTTACAAAAAAGCGACCCCTACGAGCAGTACTTC CASSLQKSDPYEQYF
TRBD1 TRBJ1-2 15 NA TRBV6-1 TGTGCCAGCAGCCCACAACAGGGGTTCATACATGGCTACACCTTC CASSPQQGFIHGYTF
TRBD1 TRBJ2-5 16 few TRBV29-1 TGCAGCGTTACAAGGTTCCAGGGACAGGGGCAAGAGACCCAGTACTTC CSVTRFQGQGQETQYF
TRBD2 TRBJ2-4 16 NA TRBV27 TGTGCCAGCAGTTCCTGGACTAGCGGGAGTCAAAACATTCAGTACTTC CASSSWTSGSQNIQYF
TRBD1 TRBJ2-7 13 NA TRBV18 TGTGCCAGCTCACCGACAGGGTCCCACGAGCAGTACTTC CASSPTGSHEQYF
NA TRBJ1-3 14 NA TRBV6-5 TGTGCCAGCAGTTACACAGGGTCCGGAAACACCATATATTTT CASSYTGSGNTIYF
NA TRBJ1-1 12 few TRBV5-1 TGCGCCAGCAAATCAGGGAACACTGAAGCTTTCTTT CASKSGNTEAFF
NA TRBJ2-7 14 NA TRBV11-3 TGTGCCAGCAGCTTAGAGAGAGTTTCCTACGAGCAGTACTTC CASSLERVSYEQYF
NA TRBJ2-3 15 NA TRBV6-1 TGTGCCAGCAGTGGAATACAGGTTTACACAGATACGCAGTATTTT CASSGIQVYTDTQYF
NA TRBJ2-1 15 medium-sized TRBV6-1 TGTGCCAGCAGTGAAGTACAGGGTTCCTACAATGAGCAGTTCTTC CASSEVQGSYNEQFF
NA TRBJ2-2 16 NA TRBV9 TGTGCCAGCAGCGTCTGGGCTAGCCGGAACACCGGGGAGCTGTTTTTT CASSVWASRNTGELFF
NA TRBJ2-1 15 NA TRBV30 TGTGCCTGGAGTGTACAAATAAAGTACGGGAATGAGCAGTTCTTC CAWSVQIKYGNEQFF
NA TRBJ1-2 13 NA TRBV5-1 TGCGCCAGCAGCTTTAATTCTAACTATGGCTACACCTTC CASSFNSNYGYTF